This T cell receptor (beta chain) was found in a study of tumor-infiltrating lymphocytes in primary liver carcinoma. Notes on this clonotype: The target antigen is unknown.

Overall study results and limits: Blood had a significantly lower top-250-clone fraction than tumors did (p = 0.039).

Unsorted bulk tissue of roughly 19-30 mg yielded co-extracted RNA and DNA. The cohort consisted of patients whose primary liver carcinoma was surgically resected. No treatment had been given to the patients, who were chronically infected with HBV. Germline lookup yields CDR1 SQVTM and CDR2 ANQGSEA. V was pared by 4 bases and J by 8 bases, with 17 bases between. CDR3 length: 13 residues. Production of TCR beta cDNA used around 0.45 ug total RNA together with a constant-region primer. Nested multiplex PCR, run for three rounds with slightly modified ARM-PCR, yielded TCR beta libraries. Rounds one and two of PCR, each of roughly 10 cycles, were primed with TRBV1-TRBV30 forward primers and a C-beta reverse primer. TCRdb re-called the multiplex PCR reads with MiXCR, one entry per CDR3 protein. The sample gives 95,000 to 150,000 distinct CDR3 sequences, 55% to 70% of which show up once; about 8% is in the top ten.

This chain links TRBV29-1 with TRBJ1-1, with no clear D. This TCR was recovered from a woman aged 60-70 years with primary liver carcinoma and hepatitis B virus infection. The sample was tumor-adjacent normal liver tissue. For the CDR3, the DNA is TGCAGCGTTGTAGATCGAGGAGGAACAGAAGCTTTCTTT. Its translation: CSVVDRGGTEAFF.